These T cell receptor beta chains were read from a single sample in a study of blood T cell repertoires in COVID-19. Only in-frame clones appear in the TCRdb table, and some are missing; sequencing was by immunoSEQ multiplex PCR. The sample consists of 250,000 or so clones, 83% of them appearing once. The sample was PBMCs or T cells enriched from blood (not recorded which). Receptors originate from a woman between 40 and 55 years old who had been exposed to COVID-19. CDR3s include the opening cysteine and the closing phenylalanine or tryptophan. D genes are given only for firm matches. Clone size, where shown, is once, few, many, or a class for clones that have expanded.

.	TRBV18	.	TRBJ1-1	CASSPQGRTMNTEAFF	TGTGCCAGCTCACCCCAGGGCAGGACTATGAACACTGAAGCTTTCTTT
.	TRBV9	few	TRBJ1-2	CASSSTTGGYGYTF	TGTGCCAGCAGCTCAACGACAGGAGGCTATGGCTACACCTTC
TRBD2	TRBV2	.	TRBJ2-2	CASSERGGLNTGELFF	TGTGCCAGCAGTGAACGGGGAGGGTTGAACACCGGGGAGCTGTTTTTT
.	TRBV4-3	.	TRBJ2-1	CASSPGQQRAYNEQFF	TGCGCCAGCAGCCCCGGGCAACAGCGGGCCTACAATGAGCAGTTCTTC
TRBD1	TRBV5-1	.	TRBJ1-1	CASSPDRTGGSEAFF	TGCGCCAGCAGTCCGGACAGGACAGGGGGAAGTGAAGCTTTCTTT
TRBD2	TRBV10-3	.	TRBJ2-1	CAIMEEAGASDEQFF	TGTGCCATCATGGAAGAAGCGGGGGCCTCGGATGAGCAGTTCTTC
TRBD2	TRBV9	.	TRBJ2-5	CASSGGLAGGQETQYF	TGTGCCAGCAGCGGGGGACTAGCGGGAGGCCAAGAGACCCAGTACTTC
TRBD1	TRBV19	.	TRBJ1-5	CASHSRGANQPQHF	TGTGCCAGTCATAGCAGGGGGGCCAATCAGCCCCAGCATTTT
.	TRBV3-1/TRBV3-2	.	TRBJ1-1	CASSPALGAGLAFF	TGTGCCAGCAGCCCCGCCTTAGGGGCGGGGTTGGCTTTCTTT
.	TRBV12-3/TRBV12-4	.	TRBJ2-3	CASSVPLDTQYF	TGTGCCAGCAGTGTCCCCCTGGATACGCAGTATTTT
.	TRBV7-9	.	TRBJ1-4	CASSPTRQADNEKLFF	TGTGCCAGCAGCCCGACAAGACAGGCAGATAATGAAAAACTGTTTTTT
TRBD1	TRBV18	.	TRBJ1-4	CASSPPGQGAVNEKLFF	TGTGCCAGCTCACCACCGGGACAGGGGGCGGTTAATGAAAAACTGTTTTTT
.	TRBV10-3	.	TRBJ1-6	CAITSDSLNSPLHF	TGTGCCATCACCTCGGACAGTCTCAATTCACCCCTCCACTTT
.	TRBV7-3	.	TRBJ2-5	CASSLTGGGQETQYF	TGTGCCAGCAGCTTAACTGGGGGAGGCCAAGAGACCCAGTACTTC
.	TRBV9	.	TRBJ1-1	CASSVSTIAEAFF	TGTGCCAGCAGCGTATCGACAATCGCTGAAGCTTTCTTT
.	TRBV12-3/TRBV12-4	.	TRBJ1-4	CASSRAGDEKLFF	TGTGCCAGCAGTAGAGCAGGGGATGAAAAACTGTTTTTT
.	TRBV27	.	TRBJ2-7	CASRKQGTYEQYF	TGTGCCAGCAGGAAACAGGGAACCTACGAGCAGTACTTC